A selection of T cell receptor beta chains follows, all from one sample in a study of blood T cells in healthy people across ages. TCRdb processed the 5' RACE reads anew with MiXCR; each CDR3 protein has one entry. The profile shows nearly 800,000 distinct CDR3 sequences, 20% to 30% of them singletons. The same specimen was also included in a second study, on T cells of mothers and their children.

Sequenced input: blood. Receptors were obtained from a boy aged 10-17 years in good health. CDR3s include the opening cysteine and the closing phenylalanine or tryptophan. A D gene is named only where the DNA matches it firmly. The size of a clone is reported for some rows only, either as once, few or many, or as a class for expanded clones.

v_gene	j_gene	d_gene	abundance	CDR3aa	CDR3nt
TRBV29-1	TRBJ1-1	TRBD1	NA	CSAHPGTAVNTAAFF	TGCAGCGCCCATCCAGGGACAGCCGTGAACACTGCAGCTTTCTTT
TRBV5-5	TRBJ1-5	TRBD1	NA	CASSRTGFEGNQPQHF	TGTGCCAGCAGCCGGACAGGGTTTGAGGGCAATCAGCCCCAGCATTTT
TRBV6-1	TRBJ2-6	NA	few	CASTAWGYRASGANVLTF	TGTGCCAGCACCGCCTGGGGGTACAGGGCGTCTGGGGCCAACGTCCTGACTTTC
TRBV4-3	TRBJ1-5	NA	few	CASSLAGPGDQPQHF	TGCGCCAGCAGCCTTGCCGGGCCTGGGGACCAGCCCCAGCATTTT
TRBV29-1	TRBJ2-7	TRBD1	few	CSVAVGTGYEQYF	TGCAGCGTTGCGGTCGGGACAGGCTACGAGCAGTACTTC
TRBV28	TRBJ2-3	TRBD2	few	CASSLRGLAQGTDTRYF	TGTGCCAGCAGTTTAAGGGGACTAGCGCAGGGCACAGATACGCGGTATTTT
TRBV4-1	TRBJ2-3	TRBD2	few	CASSLRTSGRTDTQYF	TGCGCCAGCAGCCTTAGGACTAGCGGGAGGACAGATACGCAGTATTTT
TRBV5-1	TRBJ1-1	NA	NA	CASSLKITTEAFF	TGCGCCAGCAGCCTAAAGATTACCACTGAAGCTTTCTTT
TRBV20-1	TRBJ2-3	NA	NA	CSAPGPGTVSDTQYF	TGCAGTGCCCCCGGACCCGGTACGGTCTCAGATACGCAGTATTTT
TRBV28	TRBJ2-7	NA	few	CASGQTTYEQYF	TGTGCCAGCGGACAAACTACCTACGAGCAGTACTTC
TRBV29-1	TRBJ2-1	NA	few	CSVEGIAAAYNEQFF	TGCAGCGTTGAAGGAATAGCGGCAGCCTACAATGAGCAGTTCTTC
TRBV11-2	TRBJ2-1	TRBD2	once	CASSFSGRERNEQFF	TGTGCCAGCAGCTTTAGCGGGAGAGAGCGCAATGAGCAGTTCTTC
TRBV19	TRBJ2-1	TRBD1	once	CASTPGQGYEQFF	TGTGCCAGTACCCCGGGACAGGGTTACGAGCAGTTCTTC
TRBV7-3	TRBJ2-1	NA	NA	CASSYDGRSYNEQFF	TGTGCCAGCAGCTACGACGGACGCTCCTACAATGAGCAGTTCTTC
TRBV6-6	TRBJ1-4	NA	NA	CASSYSTQNYEKLFF	TGTGCCAGCAGTTACTCGACTCAGAATTATGAAAAACTGTTTTTT
TRBV28	TRBJ1-1	NA	few	CASRLGVPHTEAFF	TGTGCCAGCCGCCTCGGGGTTCCCCACACTGAAGCTTTCTTT
TRBV7-2	TRBJ2-7	NA	NA	CASSYTPGSYEQYF	TGTGCCAGCAGCTATACACCGGGGTCCTACGAGCAGTACTTC
TRBV15	TRBJ1-4	TRBD1	NA	CAIGQGPNEKLFF	TGTGCCATCGGACAGGGCCCTAATGAAAAACTGTTTTTT
TRBV7-3	TRBJ1-6	TRBD1	NA	CASSLSDRAMGSPLHF	TGTGCCAGCAGCCTTTCGGACAGGGCAATGGGATCACCCCTCCACTTT
TRBV7-2	TRBJ1-3	NA	NA	CASSLGTVAGNTIYF	TGTGCCAGCAGCTTAGGGACAGTCGCTGGAAACACCATATATTTT
TRBV7-2	TRBJ2-1	NA	NA	CASSPYLYNEQFF	TGTGCCAGCAGCCCTTACTTATACAATGAGCAGTTCTTC
TRBV5-1	TRBJ2-6	NA	NA	CASSGTGQRAGANVLTF	TGCGCCAGCAGCGGGACGGGACAGCGGGCTGGGGCCAACGTCCTGACTTTC
TRBV4-2	TRBJ2-7	TRBD2	few	CASRPAGGANEQYF	TGTGCCAGCAGGCCAGCGGGGGGCGCGAACGAGCAGTACTTC
TRBV6-6	TRBJ1-2	NA	NA	CASSYSRGNYGYTF	TGTGCCAGCAGTTACTCCCGGGGTAACTATGGCTACACCTTC
TRBV6-5	TRBJ2-6	NA	few	CASSYSGLTSGANVLTF	TGTGCCAGCAGTTACTCGGGACTTACCTCTGGGGCCAACGTCCTGACTTTC
TRBV7-8	TRBJ2-5	NA	NA	CASSVKPVGETQYF	TGTGCCAGCAGCGTAAAACCGGTGGGGGAGACCCAGTACTTC
TRBV29-1	TRBJ2-1	TRBD2	NA	CSVEWNSGGAYNEQFF	TGCAGCGTCGAATGGAATAGCGGGGGGGCCTACAATGAGCAGTTCTTC
TRBV29-1	TRBJ1-1	NA	few	CSVEGLTESNTEAFF	TGCAGCGTTGAGGGATTGACAGAAAGTAACACTGAAGCTTTCTTT
TRBV7-8	TRBJ1-1	NA	few	CASSPRTRMNTEAFF	TGTGCCAGCAGCCCTCGGACAAGAATGAACACTGAAGCTTTCTTT
TRBV20-1	TRBJ2-7	TRBD2	NA	CSARSGGTAEQYF	TGCAGTGCGCGTAGCGGGGGGACGGCCGAGCAGTACTTC
TRBV3-1	TRBJ2-1	NA	few	CASSQAGQGTEQFF	TGTGCCAGCAGCCAAGCGGGTCAGGGAACTGAGCAGTTCTTC